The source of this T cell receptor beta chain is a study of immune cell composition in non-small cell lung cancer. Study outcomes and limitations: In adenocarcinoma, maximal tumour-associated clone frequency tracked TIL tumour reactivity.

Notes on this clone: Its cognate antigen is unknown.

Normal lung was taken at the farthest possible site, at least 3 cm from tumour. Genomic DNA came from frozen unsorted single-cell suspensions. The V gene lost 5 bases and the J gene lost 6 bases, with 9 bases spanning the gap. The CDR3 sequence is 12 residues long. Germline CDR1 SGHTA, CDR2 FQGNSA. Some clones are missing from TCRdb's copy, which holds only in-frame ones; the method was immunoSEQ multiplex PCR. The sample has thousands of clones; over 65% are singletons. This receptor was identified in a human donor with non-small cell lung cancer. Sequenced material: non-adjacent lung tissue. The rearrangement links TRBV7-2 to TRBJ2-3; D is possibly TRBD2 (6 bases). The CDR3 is CASSQLADTQYF. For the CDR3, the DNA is TGTGCCAGCAGCCAGCTAGCGGATACGCAGTATTTT.